Listed below are T cell receptor beta chains from one sample, sequenced in a study of blood T cell repertoires in COVID-19. TCRdb's copy holds only in-frame clones and misses some; the assay was immunoSEQ multiplex PCR. The data show a few hundred thousand clones, around 87% seen once. The specimen was peripheral blood. These receptors originate from a woman in her forties or fifties with acute or convalescent COVID-19. The CDR3 runs from the conserved cysteine through the conserved F or W. D genes are given only for firm matches. Only some rows state a clone size, as once, few, many or a class for expanded clones.

J gene,clone size,D gene,V gene,CDR3 protein,CDR3 DNA
TRBJ2-1,.,.,TRBV28,CASSFRNEQFF,TGTGCCAGCAGTTTTCGCAATGAGCAGTTCTTC
TRBJ2-7,.,.,TRBV7-9,CASSSGLNPYEQYF,TGTGCCAGCAGCTCCGGACTCAACCCCTACGAGCAGTACTTC
TRBJ1-6,.,.,TRBV6-5,CASTGPNSPLHF,TGTGCCAGCACAGGGCCTAATTCACCCCTCCACTTT
TRBJ2-7,.,TRBD2,TRBV15,CATSRDRTSVSTYEQYF,TGTGCCACCAGCAGAGATCGGACTAGCGTGAGTACCTACGAGCAGTACTTC
TRBJ2-3,.,.,TRBV5-1,CASRYGTDTQYF,TGCGCCAGCAGATATGGCACAGATACGCAGTATTTT
TRBJ2-3,.,TRBD2,TRBV19,CASSIIGRTDTQYF,TGTGCCAGTAGTATTATCGGGAGGACAGATACGCAGTATTTT
TRBJ2-2,few,TRBD2,TRBV29-1,CSVRSSGKNTGELFF,TGCAGCGTTCGATCTAGCGGGAAAAACACCGGGGAGCTGTTTTTT
TRBJ1-2,once,TRBD1,TRBV5-1,CASSEDRGIYGYTF,TGCGCCAGCAGCGAGGACAGGGGGATCTATGGCTACACCTTC
TRBJ1-2,.,TRBD1,TRBV3-1/TRBV3-2,CASSPSSGTGTGGSDYGYTF,TGTGCCAGCAGCCCATCAAGCGGAACCGGGACAGGGGGCTCTGACTATGGCTACACCTTC
TRBJ2-3,.,TRBD2,TRBV7-6,CASSRPWLAGVGVTQYF,TGTGCCAGCAGCCGCCCCTGGCTAGCGGGAGTCGGGGTTACGCAGTATTTT
TRBJ1-6,.,.,TRBV28,CASAAGSLHF,TGTGCCAGCGCGGCGGGGTCCCTCCACTTT
TRBJ1-5,.,TRBD1,TRBV24-1,CATSDTTGTGDQPQHF,TGTGCCACCAGTGATACCACCGGGACAGGAGATCAGCCCCAGCATTTT
TRBJ1-6,.,.,TRBV9,CASSVEDSPNSPLHF,TGTGCCAGCAGCGTAGAAGACAGCCCGAATTCACCCCTCCACTTT
TRBJ2-4,.,.,TRBV18,CASSPQQAKNIQYF,TGTGCCAGCTCACCGCAACAAGCCAAAAACATTCAGTACTTC
TRBJ1-1,.,.,TRBV5-1,CASSLVAGKNTEAFF,TGCGCCAGCAGCTTGGTAGCGGGCAAGAACACTGAAGCTTTCTTT
TRBJ2-7,once,TRBD2,TRBV19,CASSTSGGGGEQYF,TGTGCCAGTAGTACCTCGGGAGGAGGCGGCGAGCAGTACTTC
TRBJ1-1,few,TRBD1,TRBV3-1/TRBV3-2,CASSRQGARSTEAFF,TGTGCCAGCAGCCGACAGGGGGCAAGAAGCACTGAAGCTTTCTTT
TRBJ2-7,.,.,TRBV30,CAWSRPDYTYEQYF,TGTGCCTGGAGCCGGCCAGACTACACCTACGAGCAGTACTTC
TRBJ2-7,.,TRBD2,TRBV7-2,CASRPRLAGIYEQYF,TGTGCCAGCAGGCCTAGACTAGCGGGAATATACGAGCAGTACTTC
TRBJ2-6,once,.,TRBV7-3,CASTLVAGANVLTF,TGTGCCAGCACCCTAGTGGCTGGGGCCAACGTCCTGACTTTC
TRBJ1-1,once,.,TRBV6-1,CASSEAVSAEAFF,TGTGCCAGCAGTGAAGCGGTCTCGGCTGAAGCTTTCTTT
TRBJ1-5,few,.,TRBV5-1,CASSSQGGNQPQHF,TGCGCCAGCAGCTCACAGGGTGGTAATCAGCCCCAGCATTTT
TRBJ1-2,.,.,TRBV6-1,CASSENAGRPYGYTF,TGTGCCAGCAGTGAAAATGCTGGCAGGCCCTATGGCTACACCTTC
TRBJ2-1,.,TRBD2,TRBV28,CASSFATSGSDEQFF,TGTGCCAGCAGTTTCGCGACTAGCGGGAGTGATGAGCAGTTCTTC
TRBJ1-4,.,.,TRBV4-3,CASSQDLIRGTTNEKLFF,TGCGCCAGCAGCCAAGATCTAATCCGGGGGACAACTAATGAAAAACTGTTTTTT
TRBJ2-7,.,TRBD1,TRBV24-1,CATSDPTGLPYEQYF,TGTGCCACCAGTGATCCGACAGGGCTCCCCTACGAGCAGTACTTC
TRBJ1-1,.,TRBD1,TRBV15,CATSRDRGYAEAFF,TGTGCCACCAGCAGGGACAGGGGTTACGCTGAAGCTTTCTTT